This T cell receptor beta chain was identified during a study of blood T cells in healthy people across ages. General study points: Compared with aged donors, long-lived donors showed fewer expanded clones, suggesting selection. CMV infection status of these donors was not known.

In the case of this clonotype: The antigen remains unidentified.

A second PCR of roughly 7 to 11 cycles used a sample-barcoded 5' primer and a J-beta primer mix. One entry per CDR3 protein results from TCRdb running MiXCR on the 5' RACE reads. The data show roughly 1,000,000 distinct CDR3 sequences, less than 25% seen once. This CDR3 contains 10 residues. Trimming left V 7 bases short and J 7 bases short, with 4 bases between. The germline V gene encodes CDR1 KGHDR and CDR2 SFDVKD. Separately, the same data were catalogued under a study of T cells of mothers and their children. In that study: The authors used all extracted RNA for cDNA synthesis, at 1.5 ug per 15 ul.

The V call is TRBV24-1, the J call TRBJ1-5; no firm D call. The material sequenced was blood. This receptor was identified in a girl aged 2-10 years in good health. The DNA of the CDR3 is TGTGCCACCAGAACCCAGCCCCAGCATTTT. Residues: CATRTQPQHF.